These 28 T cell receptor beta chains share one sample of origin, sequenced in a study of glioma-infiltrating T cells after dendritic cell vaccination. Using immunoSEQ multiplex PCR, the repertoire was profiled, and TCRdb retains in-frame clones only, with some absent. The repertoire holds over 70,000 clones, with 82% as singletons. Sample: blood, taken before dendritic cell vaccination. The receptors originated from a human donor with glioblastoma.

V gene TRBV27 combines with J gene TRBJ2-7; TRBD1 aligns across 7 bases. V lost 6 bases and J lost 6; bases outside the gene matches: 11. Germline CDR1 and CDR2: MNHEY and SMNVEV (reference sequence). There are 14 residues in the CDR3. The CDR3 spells CASRISGGKGEQYV. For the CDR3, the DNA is TGTGCCAGCAGAATCTCAGGGGGTAAGGGCGAGCAGTACGTC.

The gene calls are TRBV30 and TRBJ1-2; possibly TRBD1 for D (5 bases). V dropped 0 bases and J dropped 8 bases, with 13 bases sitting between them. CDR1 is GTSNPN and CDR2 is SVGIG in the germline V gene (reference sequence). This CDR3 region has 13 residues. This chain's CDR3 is CAWSVSGPGGYTF. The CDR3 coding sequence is TGTGCCTGGAGTGTATCAGGGCCCGGGGGCTACACCTTC.

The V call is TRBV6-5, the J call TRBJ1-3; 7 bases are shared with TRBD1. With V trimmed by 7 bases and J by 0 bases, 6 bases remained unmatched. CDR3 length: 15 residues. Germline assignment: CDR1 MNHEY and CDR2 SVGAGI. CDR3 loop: CASTTTGTSGNTIYF. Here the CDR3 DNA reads TGTGCCAGCACCACGACAGGGACCTCTGGAAACACCATATATTTT.

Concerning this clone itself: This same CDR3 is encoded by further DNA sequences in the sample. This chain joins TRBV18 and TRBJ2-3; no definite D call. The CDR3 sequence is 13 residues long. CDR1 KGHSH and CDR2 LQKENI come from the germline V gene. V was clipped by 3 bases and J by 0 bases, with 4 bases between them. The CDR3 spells CASSPPSTDTQYF. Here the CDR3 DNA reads TGTGCCAGCTCACCCCCTAGCACAGATACGCAGTATTTT.

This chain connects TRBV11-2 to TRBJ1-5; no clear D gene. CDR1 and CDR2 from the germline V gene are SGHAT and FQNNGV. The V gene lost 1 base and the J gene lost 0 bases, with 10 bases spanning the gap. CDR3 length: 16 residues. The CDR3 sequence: CASSLVGGTSNQPQHF. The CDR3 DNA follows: TGTGCCAGCAGCTTAGTTGGCGGTACTAGCAATCAGCCCCAGCATTTT.

For the CDR3, the DNA is TGTGCCAGCAGCTTAGATGGGACTAGAGGGGAGCAGTTCTTC. Translation: CASSLDGTRGEQFF. This chain uses TRBV7-8 with TRBJ2-1, with TRBD2 matching 8 bases. V shed 1 base, J shed 10 bases, and the junction held 6 bases outside the gene matches. The CDR3 loop spans 14 amino acids. Germline CDR1 is SGHVS and CDR2 is FQNEAQ.

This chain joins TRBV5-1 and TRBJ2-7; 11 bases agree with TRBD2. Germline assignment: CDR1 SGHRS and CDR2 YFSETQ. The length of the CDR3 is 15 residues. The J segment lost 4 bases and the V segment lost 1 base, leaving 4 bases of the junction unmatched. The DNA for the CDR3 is TGCGCCAGCAGCTTGACTAGCGGGAGTCTTTACGAGCAGTACGTC. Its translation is CASSLTSGSLYEQYV.

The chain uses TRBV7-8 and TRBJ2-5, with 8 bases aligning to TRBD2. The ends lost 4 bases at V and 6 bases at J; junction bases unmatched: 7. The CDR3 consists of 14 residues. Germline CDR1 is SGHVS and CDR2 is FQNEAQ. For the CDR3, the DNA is TGTGCCAGCAGCTCCCGGACTAGCCTGAAGACCCAGTACTTC. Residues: CASSSRTSLKTQYF.

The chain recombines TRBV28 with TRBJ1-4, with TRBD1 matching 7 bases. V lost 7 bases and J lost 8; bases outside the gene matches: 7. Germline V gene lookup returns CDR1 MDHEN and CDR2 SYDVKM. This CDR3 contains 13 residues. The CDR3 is CASTPTGYEKLFF. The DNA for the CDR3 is TGTGCCAGCACCCCGACAGGGTACGAAAAACTGTTTTTT.

For the CDR3, the DNA is TGTGCCAGCAGTGACAGGGGAACACCCTACGAGCAGTACGTC. It encodes CASSDRGTPYEQYV. The chain carries TRBV6-5 and TRBJ2-7, with 8 bases aligning to TRBD1. The germline V gene encodes CDR1 MNHEY and CDR2 SVGAGI. V shed 5 bases, J shed 2 bases, and the junction held 5 bases outside the gene matches. The CDR3 extends over 14 amino acids.

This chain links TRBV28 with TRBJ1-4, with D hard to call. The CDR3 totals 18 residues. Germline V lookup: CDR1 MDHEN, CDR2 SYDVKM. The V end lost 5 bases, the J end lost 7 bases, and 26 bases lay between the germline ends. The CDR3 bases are TGTGCCAGCAGTCCATCCCCCAGACTCGCCCGTGCGGGTGAAAAACTGTTTTTT. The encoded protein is CASSPSPRLARAGEKLFF. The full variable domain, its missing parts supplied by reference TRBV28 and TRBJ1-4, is DVKVTQSSRYLVKRTGEKVFLECVQDMDHENMFWYRQDPGLGLRLIYFSYDVKMKEKGDIPEGYSVSREKKERFSLILESASTNQTSMYLCASSPSPRLARAGEKLFFGSGTQLSVL.

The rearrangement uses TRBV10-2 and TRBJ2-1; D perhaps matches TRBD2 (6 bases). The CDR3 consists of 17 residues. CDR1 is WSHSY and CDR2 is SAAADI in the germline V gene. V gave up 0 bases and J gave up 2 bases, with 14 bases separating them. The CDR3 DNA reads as TGCGCCAGCAGTGAGTCGTATGGCGGAGGGACCTACAATGAGCAGTTCTTC. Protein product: CASSESYGGGTYNEQFF.

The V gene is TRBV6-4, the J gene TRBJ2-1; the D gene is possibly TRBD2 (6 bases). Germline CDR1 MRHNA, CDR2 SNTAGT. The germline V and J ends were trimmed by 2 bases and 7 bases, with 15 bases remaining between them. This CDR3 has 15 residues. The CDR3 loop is CASSDGGLGRNEQFF. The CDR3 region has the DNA TGTGCCAGCAGTGACGGAGGGTTAGGTAGGAATGAGCAGTTCTTC.

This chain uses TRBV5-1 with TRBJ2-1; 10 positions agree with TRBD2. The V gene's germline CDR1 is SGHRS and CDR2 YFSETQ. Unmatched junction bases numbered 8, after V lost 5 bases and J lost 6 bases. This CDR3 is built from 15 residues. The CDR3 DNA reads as TGCGCCAGCAGAATTTCTAGCGGGGGACCCAATGAGCAGTTCTTC. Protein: CASRISSGGPNEQFF.

CDR3 residues: CARGLAANTGELFF. CDR3 in DNA: TGTGCCAGAGGACTAGCGGCGAACACCGGGGAGCTGTTTTTT. The chain recombines TRBV6-4 with TRBJ2-2; TRBD2 matches 10 bases. Trimming took 9 bases from V and 0 from J; bases not matched to a gene: 1. The germline V gene encodes CDR1 MRHNA and CDR2 SNTAGT. The CDR3 loop spans 14 amino acids.

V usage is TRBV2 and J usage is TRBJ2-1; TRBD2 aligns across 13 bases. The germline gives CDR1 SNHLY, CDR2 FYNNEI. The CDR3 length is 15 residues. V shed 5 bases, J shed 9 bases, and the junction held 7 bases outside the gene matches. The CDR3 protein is CASSTSGGVRSEQFF. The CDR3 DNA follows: TGTGCCAGCAGTACTAGCGGGGGGGTCCGAAGTGAGCAGTTCTTC.

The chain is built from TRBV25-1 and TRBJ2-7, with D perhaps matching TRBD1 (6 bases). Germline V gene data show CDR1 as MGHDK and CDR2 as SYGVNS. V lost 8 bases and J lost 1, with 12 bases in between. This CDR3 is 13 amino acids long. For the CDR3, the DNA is TGTGCCAGCTTCCCTACAGGGTCCTACGAGCAGTACGTC. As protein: CASFPTGSYEQYV.

This chain's CDR3 is CATSGPQGAAKKLFF. Written as DNA, the CDR3 is TGTGCCACCAGCGGCCCCCAGGGGGCGGCGAAAAAACTGTTTTTT. J is TRBJ1-4 and V is TRBV15; 8 bases line up with TRBD1. CDR1 is LNHNV and CDR2 is YYDKDF in the germline V gene (reference sequence). Unmatched junction bases numbered 11, after V lost 5 bases and J lost 9 bases. The CDR3 contains 15 residues.

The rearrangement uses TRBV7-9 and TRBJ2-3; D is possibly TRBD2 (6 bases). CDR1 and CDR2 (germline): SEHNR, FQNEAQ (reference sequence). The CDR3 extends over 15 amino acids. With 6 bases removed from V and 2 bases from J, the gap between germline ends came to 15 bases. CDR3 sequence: CASSRTGLSTDTQYF. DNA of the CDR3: TGTGCCAGCAGTCGGACGGGACTTTCCACAGATACGCAGTATTTT.

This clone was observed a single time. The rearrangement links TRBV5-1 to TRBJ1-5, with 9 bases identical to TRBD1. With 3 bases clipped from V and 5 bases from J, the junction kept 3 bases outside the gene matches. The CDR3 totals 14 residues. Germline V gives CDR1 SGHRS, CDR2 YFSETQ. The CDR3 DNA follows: TGCGCCAGCAGCTGGGGACAGGGAGATCAGCCCCAGCATTTT. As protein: CASSWGQGDQPQHF.

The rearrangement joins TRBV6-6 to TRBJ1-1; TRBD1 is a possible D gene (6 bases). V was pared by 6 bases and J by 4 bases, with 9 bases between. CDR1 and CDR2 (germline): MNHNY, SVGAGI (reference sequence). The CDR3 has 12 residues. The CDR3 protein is CASRRGGTEAFF. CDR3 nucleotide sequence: TGTGCCAGCAGGAGGGGGGGCACTGAAGCTTTCTTT.

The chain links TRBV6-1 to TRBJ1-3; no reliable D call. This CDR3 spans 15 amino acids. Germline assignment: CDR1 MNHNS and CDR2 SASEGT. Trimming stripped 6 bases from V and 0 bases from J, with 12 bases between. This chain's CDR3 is CASRTLLNSGNTIYF. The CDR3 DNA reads TGTGCCAGCAGGACTCTCTTAAACTCTGGAAACACCATATATTTT.

As DNA, the CDR3 is TGTGCTAGTGGTTTGTACAGCCCTGAAGCTTTCTTT. Translation: CASGLYSPEAFF. The V call is TRBV12-5, the J call TRBJ1-1; no definite D call. CDR1 is LGHNT, CDR2 FRNRAP, per germline. Between the trimmed V and J ends, which lost 2 bases and 6 bases, there was a span of 7 bases. This CDR3 comprises 12 residues.

The CDR3 DNA is TGTGCCACCTCTAGCGGGAGAAGCACAGATACGCAGTATTTT. Protein sequence: CATSSGRSTDTQYF. The gene calls are TRBV10-3 and TRBJ2-3; TRBD2 agrees at 10 bases. V was pared by 10 bases and J by 0 bases, with 4 bases of the junction left unmatched. This CDR3 is built from 14 residues. Germline assignment: CDR1 ENHRY and CDR2 SYGVKD.

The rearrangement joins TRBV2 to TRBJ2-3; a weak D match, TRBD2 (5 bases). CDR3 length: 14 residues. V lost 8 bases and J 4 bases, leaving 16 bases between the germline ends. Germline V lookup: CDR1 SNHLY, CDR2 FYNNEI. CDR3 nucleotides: TGTGCCAGCCACCTAGCCCTCGGGTCAGATACGCAGTATTTT. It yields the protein CASHLALGSDTQYF.

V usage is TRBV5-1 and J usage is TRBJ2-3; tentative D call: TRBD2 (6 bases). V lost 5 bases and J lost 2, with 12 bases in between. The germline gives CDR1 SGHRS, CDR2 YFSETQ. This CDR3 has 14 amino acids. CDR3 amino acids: CASRRLGDTDTQYF. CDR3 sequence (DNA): TGCGCCAGCAGACGACTAGGGGACACAGATACGCAGTATTTT.

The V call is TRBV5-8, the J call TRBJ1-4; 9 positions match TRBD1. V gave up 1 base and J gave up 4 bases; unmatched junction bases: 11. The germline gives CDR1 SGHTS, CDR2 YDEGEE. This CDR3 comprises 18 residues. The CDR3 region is CASSLNDHRGRFNEKLFF. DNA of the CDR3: TGTGCCAGCAGCTTGAACGATCACAGGGGGCGCTTTAATGAAAAACTGTTTTTT.

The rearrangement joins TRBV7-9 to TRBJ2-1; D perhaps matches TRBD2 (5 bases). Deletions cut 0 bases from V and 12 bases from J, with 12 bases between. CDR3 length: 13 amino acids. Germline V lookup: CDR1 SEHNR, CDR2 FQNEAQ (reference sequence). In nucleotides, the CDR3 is TGTGCCAGCAGCTTAGCGGTCAGCGGAACGCAGTTCTTC. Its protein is CASSLAVSGTQFF.